In this sample, the clone carrying this T cell receptor (beta chain) turned up many times. Unique molecular identifier tags were affixed to discrete cDNA molecules. TCRdb processed the 5' RACE reads anew with MiXCR; each CDR3 protein has one entry. This table has about 25,000 distinct CDR3 sequences, around 5.8% appearing once. The data originate from a study of early T cells in non-severe SARS-CoV-2 infection. This CDR3 has 13 residues. Germline CDR1 reads SGHVS; CDR2 reads FQNEAQ. V lost 5 bases and J 4 bases, leaving 9 bases between the germline ends. The rearrangement links TRBV7-8 to TRBJ2-1; tentative D call: TRBD1 (6 bases). This receptor was taken from an adult who was a healthcare worker with PCR-confirmed SARS-CoV-2 infection or an uninfected control (not recorded which). Sequenced material: whole blood. The CDR3 bases are TGTGCCAGCAGCCACAGGGTTTACAATGAGCAGTTCTTC. Its protein product is CASSHRVYNEQFF.